This T cell receptor (beta chain) was captured in a study of T-cell memory formation after mild COVID-19 (dated by TCRdb to the early 2020s). As for the study more broadly: TCR sequence clusters from the two donors were found to be largely donor specific. The cohort was made up of two young adult volunteers, one female and one male, who were previously healthy. Longitudinal TCRalpha and TCRbeta repertoire sequencing tracked T-cell clones expanding and contracting after mild COVID-19 in a couple of donors.

Sequencing instrument: Illumina NovaSeq 6000. Using 5'RACE with constant-segment primers, TCRalpha and TCRbeta cDNA libraries were constructed, with sample barcodes and unique molecular identifiers added in the process. Trizol reagent was used to extract RNA from every sample. The libraries were amplified in two PCR steps, and the second step added a second sample barcode and Illumina TruSeq adapters. Sequencing of the libraries was done on an Illumina NovaSeq, producing 2 x 150 bp paired-end reads. As for how the authors treated the data: With migec v1.2.7, reads were demultiplexed and then collapsed into UMI-guided consensus sequences. Using mixcr v2.1.11, the UMI consensuses were aligned to TRA and TRB V and J templates and assembled into clonotypes. Clonotypes were classified as expanded or contracted when called significant by both edgeR and NoisET, with noise models trained on biological replicates. For edgeR calls, the thresholds were a false discovery rate-adjusted p below 0.01 and a log2 fold-change of 1. As an exploratory analysis of dynamics, max-normalized trajectories of the 1000 most abundant clonotypes were examined with PCA combined with hierarchical clustering. Separately sequenced CD4+ and CD8+ repertoires were used to assign the CD4 or CD8 phenotype of responding clones. TCRdb handled the public reads itself, with Q25 trimming in fastp and clone calling in MiXCR, and kept productive beta chains. Each record represents a unique CDR3 protein, reported with the most common genes and DNA among its rows. The V and J calls follow TCRdb's processing rather than the paper's. The sample table contains 120,000 or so distinct CDR3 sequences; only one count was recorded for roughly 15% of them. More than 11% of the sample lies in the top ten.

Ficoll-Paque density gradient centrifugation was used to isolate PBMCs. Paper-wide results and their limitations: Some responding clones were detected in pre-infection memory, which suggested that pre-existing cross-reactive memory T cells had joined the SARS-CoV-2 response. Contracting CD4+ clones were located mainly in the CM and EM memory subsets, whereas CD8+ clones were found to be enriched in EMRA. From day 15 to 85, contracting clones showed balanced CD4/CD8 phenotypes, whereas a second wave of clones that expanded from day 15 to 37 leaned towards CD4+. Whether the second-wave clones peaking on day 37 were SARS-CoV-2 specific was not confirmed. Only two mild cases were covered by the study, and larger cohorts that include severe cases with pre-infection samples were considered necessary.

V was cut back by 0 bases and J by 4 bases, leaving a gap of 8 bases between them. The germline V gene gives CDR1 as SGDLS and CDR2 as YYNGEE. Spanning cysteine to phenylalanine, the CDR3 consists of 14 amino acids. Here the CDR3 DNA is all that survives: 42 bases in frame from base 1. This clonotype was counted many times. No antigen is known for it. No clone much larger than this one lies a single base away; base qualities are absent. Material: PBMCs or a T cell subset sorted from them (not recorded which). Recombination joined TRBV9 with TRBJ1-5; the D gene is not confidently resolved. The sequence was obtained from an adult woman who had mild COVID-19 (a few samples of this study predate the infection). The sample titles of this study are shuffled in the database, so cell type and time point are left out; the donor was told from shared clones. The DNA reads as follows: TGTGCCAGCAGCGTAGACGGGAGTAATCAGCCCCAGCATTTT. Translated, it gives CASSVDGSNQPQHF.